A single sample is the source of the 6 T cell receptor beta chains below, sequenced in a study of identical twins (dated by TCRdb to the mid-2010s). The library came from 5' RACE. Instrument used: Illumina HiSeq 2000. Using fastp at Q25 and MiXCR, TCRdb reprocessed the public reads and kept productive beta chains. Rows with one shared CDR3 protein collapse into an entry with the most common genes and DNA. Across this sample there are 500,000 or so distinct CDR3 sequences, with 13% to 15% seen only once. Of the sample, about 0.94% is held by the ten largest clones. These data were likewise used in another study, on yellow fever vaccine responses in identical twins.

The sample consisted of CD4+ T cells sorted from blood. The receptors stem from a young woman in good health.

This clonotype was detected only a few times. This chain links TRBV3-1 with TRBJ2-4; 9 bases align to TRBD2. Germline V CDR1 and CDR2: LGHDT, YNNKEL (reference sequence). With V trimmed by 2 bases and J by 12 bases, 2 bases remained unmatched. The CDR3 is made up of 12 amino acids. CDR3 residues: CASSQTSGPQYF. For the CDR3, the DNA is TGTGCCAGCAGCCAAACTAGCGGGCCTCAGTACTTC.

This clonotype came up many times. The chain carries TRBV5-6 and TRBJ1-5, with 7 bases matching TRBD1. The CDR3 sequence is 15 residues long. V gave up 4 bases and J gave up 6 bases; unmatched junction bases: 10. Germline CDR1 SGHDT, CDR2 YYEEEE. The CDR3 here is CASSKRTGWGQPQHF. The CDR3 DNA is TGTGCCAGCAGCAAAAGGACAGGTTGGGGTCAGCCCCAGCATTTT.

As to this clonotype: Given the absence of the conserved phenylalanine or tryptophan at the CDR3 end, a read error is likely. For the CDR3, the DNA is TGCGCCAGCGGAACCGACAGGGTTGGGACCGGGGAGCTGTTTTTA. Its translation: CASGTDRVGTGELFL. The chain recombines TRBV5-1 with TRBJ2-2, with 7 bases fitting TRBD1. The ends lost 7 bases at V and 5 bases at J; junction bases unmatched: 11. Germline V gene sequence: CDR1 SGHRS, CDR2 YFSETQ. This CDR3 spans 15 amino acids.

This clonotype occurred a few times. The chain carries TRBV6-6 and TRBJ1-1; unclear D gene. The CDR3 has 13 residues. Germline values: CDR1 MNHNY, CDR2 SVGAGI (reference sequence). Trimming removed 4 bases at V and 8 bases at J, with 14 bases between. The CDR3 DNA is TGTGCCAGCAGTTTTAGGTTGGCAGACGAAGCTTTCTTT. Its protein is CASSFRLADEAFF.

This clonotype was detected a few times. CDR3 nucleotide sequence: TGTGCCAGCAGCCAAGAGGGGAGACAGGGGGCGACCGGGGAGCTGTTTTTT. Translated, it gives CASSQEGRQGATGELFF. The gene calls are TRBV3-1 and TRBJ2-2; TRBD1 aligns across 10 bases. The CDR3 extends over 17 amino acids. Germline V gene lookup returns CDR1 LGHDT and CDR2 YNNKEL (reference sequence). With V trimmed by 0 bases and J by 5 bases, 6 bases remained unmatched.

Ten or more counts support this clonotype. The rearrangement uses TRBV12-3 or TRBV12-4 and TRBJ1-5; D call uncertain. V was shortened by 3 bases and J by 5 bases, with 8 bases between the two germline ends. The CDR3 runs 13 residues. CDR3 amino acids: CASSLEEDQPQHF. CDR3 nucleotides: TGTGCCAGCAGTTTGGAGGAGGATCAGCCCCAGCATTTT.